This TCR beta chain was recovered during a study of shared clonotypes between healthy human individuals. Germline V gene lookup returns CDR1 SEHNR and CDR2 FQNEAQ (reference sequence). The length of the CDR3 is 15 residues. Trimming cost V 5 bases and J 4 bases, with 14 bases left between them. In this sample, this clone turned up once. Sequenced by immunoSEQ multiplex PCR; TCRdb stores in-frame clones only, minus some. The profile shows about 1.1 million clones, around three quarters of them singletons. The sequence was collected from a man between 18 and 35 years old in good health. Some clones in this sample may be carry-over from other donors' samples. This chain joins TRBV7-9 and TRBJ2-2; TRBD2 might be the D (6 bases). Sequenced: memory CD4+ T cells from PBMCs. Subset specified: CD45RA-negative fraction. CDR3 nucleotide sequence: TGTGCCAGCAGCCGGCGGGACCTCGTCACCGGGGAGCTGTTTTTT. Protein: CASSRRDLVTGELFF.